Listed here are 31 T cell receptor beta chains from one sample, sequenced in a study of blood T cell repertoires in COVID-19. Profiling relied on immunoSEQ multiplex PCR, and the TCRdb table lists in-frame clones only, not all of them. The sample carries about 410,000 clones, roughly 89% recorded once. Sequenced input: peripheral blood. The receptor source for this set is a woman aged 25 to 39 with active or convalescent COVID-19.

The J gene is TRBJ1-1, the V gene TRBV5-6; 7 nucleotides agree with TRBD1. The germline V gene encodes CDR1 SGHDT and CDR2 YYEEEE. With 9 bases clipped from V and 4 bases from J, the junction kept 6 bases outside the gene matches. This CDR3 has 12 amino acids. CDR3 protein: CATNQGGTEAFF. CDR3 DNA sequence: TGTGCCACCAATCAGGGGGGCACTGAAGCTTTCTTT.

This chain links TRBV24-1 with TRBJ2-2; no clear D gene. CDR3 length equals 16 residues. Germline loops: CDR1 KGHDR, CDR2 SFDVKD. Trimming removed 2 bases at V and 4 bases at J, with 13 bases between. The CDR3 nucleotides are TGTGCCACCAGTGATTCGCGAATAGAAAGCACCGGGGAGCTGTTTTTT. Protein product: CATSDSRIESTGELFF.

In nucleotides, the CDR3 is TGCGCCAGCAGCGGAAGGACTAGCGGGGGCCGAGGTCAAGAGACCCAGTACTTC. Its translation: CASSGRTSGGRGQETQYF. This chain uses TRBV5-1 with TRBJ2-5, with 13 positions matching TRBD2. Germline loops: CDR1 SGHRS, CDR2 YFSETQ. J gave up 2 bases and V 4 bases, and 11 bases lay outside the gene matches. There are 18 residues in the CDR3.

This clone was detected a few times. This chain joins TRBV27 and TRBJ1-2; weak D call: TRBD1 (6 bases). The CDR3 sequence is 15 residues long. Per the germline V gene, CDR1 is MNHEY and CDR2 is SMNVEV (reference sequence). Trimming pared 2 bases from V and 0 bases from J, leaving 10 bases between. CDR3 sequence: CASSLRGGANYGYTF. CDR3 bases: TGTGCCAGCAGTTTACGGGGGGGCGCTAACTATGGCTACACCTTC.

The J gene is TRBJ2-7, the V gene TRBV4-2; 8 bases are shared with TRBD1. J gave up 5 bases and V 0 bases, and 6 bases lay outside the gene matches. The CDR3 is made up of 15 amino acids. The germline V gene has CDR1 LGHNA and CDR2 YNFKEQ. The DNA for the CDR3 is TGTGCCAGCAGCCAAGATCATGGGACAGGTAACGAGCAGTACTTC. Its protein is CASSQDHGTGNEQYF.

This clone has only one observation. V and J are TRBV6-5 and TRBJ2-3, with 7 nucleotides matching TRBD1. J was trimmed by 4 bases and V by 7 bases; bases with no gene match: 8. This CDR3 spans 14 amino acids. CDR1 MNHEY and CDR2 SVGAGI come from the germline V gene. This chain's CDR3 is CASKGAGDPDTQYF. The DNA for the CDR3 is TGTGCCAGCAAGGGGGCAGGGGATCCAGATACGCAGTATTTT.

The chain employs TRBV15 and TRBJ2-3, with TRBD2 matching 8 bases. The germline CDR1 and CDR2 sequences are LNHNV and YYDKDF (reference sequence). CDR3 size: 14 residues. Trimming removed 4 bases from V and 5 bases from J; junction bases left unmatched: 5. The DNA for the CDR3 is TGTGCCACCAGCAATTCGGGAGGGGGAGATACGCAGTATTTT. Translated, it gives CATSNSGGGDTQYF.

The chain has TRBV7-7 and TRBJ2-5; D uncertain. The ends were cut back, 5 bases at V and 5 bases at J, with 12 bases in the middle. The length of the CDR3 is 13 residues. In germline, CDR1 is SSHAT, CDR2 FNYEAQ (reference sequence). CDR3 residues: CASSPTPGETQYF. The DNA for the CDR3 is TGTGCCAGCAGCCCCACCCCCGGGGAGACCCAGTACTTC.

This clone was observed at least ten times. Its ends do not fully match the called genes, so a read error is possible. The chain has TRBV20-1 and TRBJ1-1; maybe TRBD1 (5 bases). The CDR3 length is 11 residues. Looked up from germline, CDR1 is DFQATT and CDR2 is SNEGSKA (reference sequence). CDR3 amino acids: CSAERYPGNLF. Written as DNA, the CDR3 is TGCAGTGCTGAGAGGTACCCAGGGAATCTCTTT.

This clone has only a few counts. The chain recombines TRBV9 with TRBJ2-2, with D maybe TRBD2 (6 bases). V was trimmed by 3 bases and J by 5 bases, leaving 8 bases between them. This CDR3 spans 13 amino acids. Germline-derived CDR1 and CDR2 are SGDLS and YYNGEE. The CDR3 here is CASSALATGELFF. In nucleotides, the CDR3 is TGTGCCAGCAGCGCCCTAGCGACCGGGGAGCTGTTTTTT. Using reference TRBV9 and TRBJ2-2 for the parts outside the CDR3, the full variable domain is DSGVTQTPKHLITATGQRVTLRCSPRSGDLSVYWYQQSLDQGLQFLIQYYNGEERAKGNILERFSAQQFPDLHSELNLSSLELGDSALYFCASSALATGELFFGEGSRLTVL.

The V gene is TRBV2, the J gene TRBJ1-2, with D possibly matching TRBD1 (6 bases). Trimming removed 6 bases from V and 7 bases from J, with 12 bases in between. The CDR3 has 12 residues. Germline lookup yields CDR1 SNHLY and CDR2 FYNNEI. The CDR3 nucleotides read TGTGCCAGCAGCTTACAGGGCCGTGGCTACACCTTC. It translates to CASSLQGRGYTF.

CDR3 loop: CASSVSGFQYF. In DNA form, the CDR3 reads TGTGCCAGCAGTGTCTCAGGGTTCCAGTACTTC. The chain couples TRBV27 to TRBJ2-7, with D possibly matching TRBD1 (5 bases). The V gene lost 5 bases and the J gene lost 10 bases, with 12 bases spanning the gap. Germline CDR1 and CDR2: MNHEY and SMNVEV (reference sequence). This CDR3 is built from 11 residues.

This chain joins TRBV5-1 and TRBJ1-1, with D perhaps TRBD1 (5 bases). The CDR3 consists of 15 residues. V lost 0 bases, J lost 0 bases, and 9 bases lay in between. Germline CDR1 is SGHRS and CDR2 is YFSETQ. CDR3 in amino acids: CASSLGQTMNTEAFF. CDR3 bases: TGCGCCAGCAGCTTGGGACAGACCATGAACACTGAAGCTTTCTTT.

This chain uses TRBV27 with TRBJ1-6, with a tentative D call TRBD1 (6 bases). Germline CDR1 reads MNHEY; CDR2 reads SMNVEV (reference sequence). The CDR3 totals 15 residues. Trimming pared 0 bases from V and 10 bases from J, leaving 13 bases between. The CDR3 spells CASSLSLGAGSPLHF. CDR3 coding DNA: TGTGCCAGCAGTTTATCGTTGGGGGCTGGATCACCCCTCCACTTT.

V is TRBV14 and J is TRBJ1-2; TRBD1 agrees at 7 bases. Germline trimming cut 6 bases from V and 4 bases from J; bases unmatched to any gene: 8. Germline lookup yields CDR1 SGHDN and CDR2 FVKESK. The CDR3 covers 14 residues. The CDR3 DNA is TGTGCCAGCAGACCTGAGGGGGCCCCCTATGGCTACACCTTC. Its protein product is CASRPEGAPYGYTF.

The V call is TRBV3-1 (or the pseudogene TRBV3-2), the J call TRBJ2-7; 9 nucleotides line up with TRBD1. The junction had 12 bases not matched to a gene; V was cut back by 4 bases and J by 5 bases. The CDR3 has 16 residues. The germline gives CDR1 LGHDT, CDR2 YNNKEL (reference sequence). This CDR3 reads CASSPPPGQGRHEQYF. The CDR3 nucleotides are TGTGCCAGCAGCCCTCCGCCGGGACAGGGCAGGCACGAGCAGTACTTC.

CDR3 nucleotide sequence: TGTGCCAGCAGCGGGACAGGAGAGACCCAGTACTTC. Translating it yields CASSGTGETQYF. The rearrangement uses TRBV3-1 (or the pseudogene TRBV3-2) and TRBJ2-5; TRBD1 matches 8 bases. This CDR3 has 12 residues. The junction had 0 bases not matched to a gene; V was cut back by 5 bases and J by 4 bases. Per germline, CDR1 LGHDT and CDR2 YNNKEL (reference sequence).

This clone showed up just once. At one boundary the junction diverges from the germline segment, which might be a read error. The V call is TRBV19, the J call TRBJ1-5, with D perhaps matching TRBD1 (5 bases). CDR1 and CDR2 (germline): LNHDA, SQIVND (reference sequence). The CDR3 is 15 amino acids. The CDR3, as DNA: TGTGCCAGTAGTCTAGACAGTTATAGCAATCAGCCCCAGCATTTT. Its protein is CASSLDSYSNQPQHF.

This sequence joins TRBV3-1 (or the pseudogene TRBV3-2) and TRBJ2-5; 11 bases line up with TRBD2. Germline V gene data show CDR1 as LGHDT and CDR2 as YNNKEL (reference sequence). CDR3 length equals 16 residues. V lost 4 bases and J lost 5; bases outside the gene matches: 9. The CDR3 sequence is CASSLRGGLAAETQYF. The CDR3 nucleotides read TGTGCCAGCAGCCTAAGAGGGGGACTAGCGGCCGAGACCCAGTACTTC.

V usage is TRBV12-3 or TRBV12-4 and J usage is TRBJ1-1; TRBD1 is a possible D gene (6 bases). This CDR3 is built from 13 residues. V lost 6 bases to trimming and J lost 2 bases, with 10 bases between them. The CDR3 bases are TGTGCCAGCAGGAGGGGGGGCAACACTGAAGCTTTCTTT. Residues: CASRRGGNTEAFF.

With regard to this clone: At one end the junction does not follow the germline gene, possibly because of a read error. The chain is built from TRBV6-1 and TRBJ1-2, with a possible D match to TRBD1 (5 bases). Germline V gene data show CDR1 as MNHNS and CDR2 as SASEGT. The CDR3 is made up of 12 amino acids. CDR3 bases: TGTGCCAGCAGTGAAGTATCGGTGGGGCAGGACTTC. It specifies CASSEVSVGQDF.

This chain links TRBV7-8 with TRBJ1-5; tentatively, D is TRBD1 (5 bases). Between the trimmed V and J ends, which lost 3 bases and 4 bases, there was a span of 13 bases. Per germline, CDR1 SGHVS and CDR2 FQNEAQ. CDR3 size: 15 residues. As DNA, the CDR3 is TGTGCCAGCAGCTTTAAAACGGGGGGGAATCAGCCCCAGCATTTT. Its translation is CASSFKTGGNQPQHF.

The V gene is TRBV27, the J gene TRBJ1-2, with D perhaps matching TRBD1 (6 bases). This CDR3 has 14 residues. V lost 3 bases and J lost 2, with 10 bases in between. Germline CDR1 and CDR2: MNHEY and SMNVEV (reference sequence). The CDR3 coding sequence is TGTGCCAGCAGTTTTGCAGGGGAGAACTATGGCTACACCTTC. Encoded protein: CASSFAGENYGYTF.

The genes are TRBV2 and TRBJ2-1; no firm D call. CDR1 is SNHLY, CDR2 FYNNEI, per germline. V was shortened by 7 bases and J by 4 bases, with 2 bases between the two germline ends. The CDR3 runs to 10 residues. The CDR3 sequence: CASTYNEQFF. DNA for the CDR3: TGTGCCAGCACGTACAATGAGCAGTTCTTC.

The V and J genes are TRBV27 and TRBJ2-3, with 8 positions matching TRBD2. The CDR3 covers 16 residues. Germline V gene lookup returns CDR1 MNHEY and CDR2 SMNVEV (reference sequence). V shed 2 bases, J shed 0 bases, and the junction held 4 bases outside the gene matches. The CDR3 nucleotides read TGTGCCAGCAGTTTAGGGGCTAGCGGGAGCACAGATACGCAGTATTTT. Translated, it gives CASSLGASGSTDTQYF.

The rearrangement links TRBV7-2 to TRBJ2-7; TRBD1 might be the D (5 bases). The CDR3 is 16 residues long. Germline CDR1 and CDR2: SGHTA and FQGNSA. Trimming took off 5 bases at V and 2 bases at J, with 19 bases between the two ends. DNA for the CDR3: TGTGCCAGCAGCCAGAGGTCGCAGGGTCTCACCTACGAGCAGTACTTC. Protein sequence: CASSQRSQGLTYEQYF.

Ten or more counts support this clone. The identical CDR3 is also encoded by other nucleotide sequences in the sample. The chain uses TRBV29-1 and TRBJ1-4; D not certain. Per germline, CDR1 SQVTM and CDR2 ANQGSEA. This CDR3 has 11 residues. V lost 4 bases and J lost 7, with 7 bases in between. The CDR3 region has the DNA TGCAGCGTTGTTGGCGGTGAAAAACTGTTTTTT. Amino acids: CSVVGGEKLFF.

The genes are TRBV27 and TRBJ1-3; D possibly corresponds to TRBD1 (5 bases). Germline CDR1 is MNHEY and CDR2 is SMNVEV (reference sequence). Trimming removed 3 bases at V and 3 bases at J, with 6 bases between. This CDR3 has 13 amino acids. CDR3 sequence: CASSFDSGNTIYF. CDR3 nucleotides: TGTGCCAGCAGTTTCGACAGTGGAAACACCATATATTTT.

V and J are TRBV3-1 (or the pseudogene TRBV3-2) and TRBJ2-2; D gene ambiguous. Trimming removed 1 base from V and 7 bases from J, with 4 bases in between. CDR3 length equals 12 residues. Germline V gene lookup returns CDR1 LGHDT and CDR2 YNNKEL (reference sequence). The CDR3 coding sequence is TGTGCCAGCAGCCAAGCGGGCGGGGAGCTGTTTTTT. Translation gives CASSQAGGELFF.

As for this clone: Other DNA sequences in this sample translate to the same CDR3. V is TRBV3-1 (or the pseudogene TRBV3-2) and J is TRBJ1-3; TRBD1 might be the D (6 bases). V was cut by 3 bases and J by 2 bases, with 8 bases left in between. The germline V gene has CDR1 LGHDT and CDR2 YNNKEL (reference sequence). This CDR3 comprises 14 residues. The CDR3 reads CASSQGAAGNTIYF. As DNA, the CDR3 is TGTGCCAGCAGCCAGGGGGCGGCTGGAAACACCATATATTTT.

This chain joins TRBV27 and TRBJ1-2; D gene ambiguous. Per the germline V gene, CDR1 is MNHEY and CDR2 is SMNVEV (reference sequence). V lost 3 bases to trimming and J lost 0 bases, with 5 bases between them. CDR3 size: 13 residues. CDR3 sequence reads: CASSLGSNYGYTF. The DNA of the CDR3 is TGTGCCAGCAGTTTGGGCTCTAACTATGGCTACACCTTC.